Following are 14 T cell receptor beta chains from one sample sequenced in a study of blood T cells in healthy people across ages. PCR was performed a second time for 7 to 11 cycles using a sample-barcoded 5' primer and a J-beta primer mix. TCRdb reanalysed the 5' RACE reads using MiXCR and keeps one entry per CDR3 protein. The repertoire holds 850,000 to 1,000,000 distinct CDR3 sequences, with around 54% as singletons. Sequencing used blood. The receptors come from a woman aged 60-70 years in good health.

This clonotype turned up a few times. V and J are TRBV5-6 and TRBJ2-1; no definite D call. The CDR3 covers 15 residues. Germline CDR1 reads SGHDT; CDR2 reads YYEEEE. V gave up 5 bases and J gave up 4 bases, with 16 bases separating them. The CDR3 bases are TGTGCCAGCAGTGAGGCCCCGGACGTTTACAATGAGCAGTTCTTC. Residues: CASSEAPDVYNEQFF.

This clonotype was detected only a few times. The rearrangement joins TRBV20-1 to TRBJ2-7; D ambiguous. This CDR3 is 14 amino acids long. V gave up 0 bases and J gave up 2 bases, with 11 bases separating them. Germline values: CDR1 DFQATT, CDR2 SNEGSKA (reference sequence). The CDR3 loop is CSARELLSTYEQYF. DNA of the CDR3: TGCAGTGCTAGAGAGTTACTAAGCACCTACGAGCAGTACTTC.

Turning to this clonotype: One base away lies a much larger clone, so this may be a sequencing read error. CDR3 sequence (DNA): TGTGCCAGCAGTGGCAGGGGGATAGGAGGGACCCAGTACTTC. This sequence encodes CASSGRGIGGTQYF. The chain combines TRBV7-2 with TRBJ2-7, with 7 positions matching TRBD1. The DNA matches TRBJ2-5 better at its end, which makes the J call doubtful. This CDR3 has 14 residues. CDR1 and CDR2 (germline): SGHTA, FQGNSA.

This clonotype turned up a few times. The chain couples TRBV7-2 to TRBJ2-5; 7 bases are shared with TRBD2. The CDR3 is 14 residues long. CDR1 SGHTA and CDR2 FQGNSA come from the germline V gene. Unmatched junction bases numbered 9, after V lost 5 bases and J lost 6 bases. The CDR3 loop reads CASSLETSQQTQYF. The DNA for the CDR3 is TGTGCCAGCAGCCTGGAGACTAGCCAGCAGACCCAGTACTTC. Using reference TRBV7-2 and TRBJ2-5 for the parts outside the CDR3, the full variable domain is GAGVSQSPSNKVTEKGKDVELRCDPISGHTALYWYRQSLGQGLEFLIYFQGNSAPDKSGLPSDRFSAERTGGSVSTLTIQRTQQEDSAVYLCASSLETSQQTQYFGPGTRLLVL.

The chain uses TRBV11-2 and TRBJ2-1; D ambiguous. This CDR3 comprises 14 residues. Germline V gives CDR1 SGHAT, CDR2 FQNNGV. The V end lost 4 bases, the J end lost 7 bases, and 14 bases lay between the germline ends. In DNA, the CDR3 is TGTGCCAGCAGCTCAGGTGGTCGTCGAAATGAGCAGTTCTTC. The encoded protein is CASSSGGRRNEQFF.

This clonotype turned up a few times. The chain is built from TRBV29-1 and TRBJ2-3; weak D call: TRBD1 (7 bases). V was shortened by 5 bases and J by 2 bases, with 11 bases between the two germline ends. Germline CDR1 reads SQVTM; CDR2 reads ANQGSEA. The CDR3 runs 13 residues. The CDR3: CSVPGGTTDTQYF. CDR3 sequence (DNA): TGCAGCGTTCCAGGGGGGACCACAGATACGCAGTATTTT.

The chain employs TRBV7-9 and TRBJ2-1; 7 positions agree with TRBD2. Germline CDR1 and CDR2: SEHNR and FQNEAQ (reference sequence). The CDR3 spans 17 residues. The V segment lost 6 bases and the J segment 1 base; nucleotides outside the gene matches: 12. The CDR3, as DNA: TGTGCCAGCAGAATCTCGGGCCGGGAGGTATCCTACAATGAGCAGTTCTTC. Translation: CASRISGREVSYNEQFF.

This clonotype was seen once. The chain links TRBV6-6 to TRBJ2-3; TRBD1 aligns across 7 bases. V lost 4 bases and J lost 2; bases outside the gene matches: 6. Germline V gene data show CDR1 as MNHNY and CDR2 as SVGAGI (reference sequence). The CDR3 runs 15 residues. In DNA, the CDR3 is TGTGCCAGCAGTTCCCGGGACAGAGACACAGATACGCAGTATTTT. Translating gives CASSSRDRDTDTQYF.

The CDR3, as DNA: TGCGCCAGCAGTCACCTCCGACTAGCCTTCACGGTCCACGAGCAGTACTTC. Its protein is CASSHLRLAFTVHEQYF. The chain joins TRBV23-1 to TRBJ2-5; 7 nucleotides line up with TRBD2. The end of the DNA fits TRBJ2-7 better, so the J call may be wrong. TRBV23-1 is an ORF; its function is uncertain. CDR3 length: 17 amino acids.

The sample holds a few counts of this clonotype. This sequence joins TRBV4-1 and TRBJ2-1, with D perhaps matching TRBD2 (5 bases). From germline, CDR1 is MGHRA and CDR2 YSYEKL. The CDR3 loop spans 16 amino acids. V was pared by 3 bases and J by 0 bases, with 12 bases between. The chain's CDR3 is CASSQLPADSYNEQFF. CDR3 in DNA: TGCGCCAGCAGCCAGCTCCCAGCGGACTCCTACAATGAGCAGTTCTTC.

V gene TRBV4-2 combines with J gene TRBJ2-7; D might be TRBD1 (6 bases). This CDR3 is 14 amino acids long. V lost 4 bases, J lost 7 bases, and 17 bases lay in between. Germline assignment: CDR1 LGHNA and CDR2 YNFKEQ. CDR3 sequence (DNA): TGTGCCAGCAGCCGAGGGACACTAGACAATGAGCAGTACTTC. The encoded protein is CASSRGTLDNEQYF.

Of note for this clonotype: An end of the junction differs from the germline gene, which may be a read error. This sequence joins TRBV9 and TRBJ2-7; 8 bases are shared with TRBD1. Per germline, CDR1 SGDLS and CDR2 YYNGEE. This CDR3 region has 14 residues. CDR3: CARSVVGQGATQYF. The CDR3 DNA reads TGTGCCCGCAGCGTAGTTGGGCAGGGGGCTACCCAGTACTTC.

The CDR3 protein is CSVRISVPTEAFF. For the CDR3, the DNA is TGCAGCGTCCGAATTTCGGTCCCCACTGAAGCTTTCTTT. The V call is TRBV29-1, the J call TRBJ1-1; D remains ambiguous. This CDR3 has 13 residues. V lost 6 bases, J lost 4 bases, and 15 bases lay in between. Germline V gene data show CDR1 as SQVTM and CDR2 as ANQGSEA.

The rearrangement uses TRBV6-5 and TRBJ1-3; the D is unclear. In germline, CDR1 is MNHEY, CDR2 SVGAGI. V lost 5 bases and J 2 bases, leaving 13 bases between the germline ends. This CDR3 contains 15 residues. The CDR3 spells CASSPSGRAGNTIYF. The CDR3 DNA reads as TGTGCCAGCAGTCCCTCCGGCAGAGCTGGAAACACCATATATTTT.